This is a list of T cell receptor beta chains from one sample in a study. TCRdb keeps only in-frame clones here, not all; method: immunoSEQ multiplex PCR. The table has about 68,000 clones, just under 95% seen once. The source material was PBMCs. These receptors all stem from a man aged 40-55 years with rheumatoid arthritis. CDR3s include the opening cysteine and the closing phenylalanine or tryptophan. The order of the fields is clone size, V gene, J gene, CDR3 protein. Clone size is stated in some rows and not others, as once, few, many or a class when expanded.

.	TRBV7-9	TRBJ1-1	CASSLRDRGTEAFF
.	TRBV5-1	TRBJ2-5	CASSFSVGTSGSKETQYF
.	TRBV6-2/TRBV6-3	TRBJ2-5	CASSYSPSGSPETQYF
.	TRBV28	TRBJ2-4	CASSLISGGKNIQYF
.	TRBV27	TRBJ1-2	CASRRGGGVDGYTF
.	TRBV25-1	TRBJ2-5	CASSDRLGETQYF
.	TRBV6-5	TRBJ2-6	CASSNTGSGANVLTF
.	TRBV6-5	TRBJ1-5	CASSRDRNSNQPQHF
.	TRBV14	TRBJ1-4	CASSQYSLDNVEKLFF
.	TRBV24-1	TRBJ2-5	CATSDPRTSSKYQETQYF
.	TRBV12-5	TRBJ2-7	CASGSPGQGIYEQYF
once	TRBV4-1	TRBJ1-2	CASSQDFGTGYTF
.	TRBV9	TRBJ2-6	CASSVPGHLSSGANVLTF
.	TRBV28	TRBJ2-7	CASSALGRDDF
.	TRBV27	TRBJ2-2	CASSLTAGTYTGELFF
.	TRBV28	TRBJ1-6	CASSLKNDVSPLHF
.	TRBV7-8	TRBJ1-5	CASSFGGRTQPQHF
.	TRBV11-2	TRBJ2-1	CASSLGGRREGFNEQFF
.	TRBV18	TRBJ1-2	CASSPTDNYGYTF
.	TRBV19	TRBJ1-1	CASSIMPGGITEAFF
.	TRBV18	TRBJ1-5	CASSPRQAEGQPQHF
few	TRBV7-7	TRBJ2-1	CASSLDSGRGNEQFF
.	TRBV9	TRBJ2-3	CASSPRGLGADTQYF
once	TRBV6-5	TRBJ1-3	CAIRLLSGNTIYF
.	TRBV7-6	TRBJ2-2	CASSSAGGITGGELFF
.	TRBV6-5	TRBJ1-1	CASSLNEGLEAFF
.	TRBV7-2	TRBJ2-7	CASSLVGQYYEQYF
.	TRBV11-3	TRBJ1-5	CASSSRNSNQPQHF
.	TRBV7-9	TRBJ2-2	CASSLSPGLGTGELFF
.	TRBV19	TRBJ2-1	CASRIQTSGNHNEQFF
.	TRBV30	TRBJ2-3	CASGWAGEKYF
.	TRBV7-9	TRBJ1-2	CASTGDRGGYTF